One and the same sample provided the 14 T cell receptor beta chains below, sequenced in a study of blood T cells in healthy people across ages. A second PCR, run for about 7 to 11 cycles, used a sample-barcoded 5' primer plus a J-beta primer mix. TCRdb analysed the 5' RACE reads with MiXCR anew, one entry per CDR3 protein. The sample holds about 1 million distinct CDR3 sequences, around 25% seen once. A further study also used this sample, focusing on T cells of mothers and their children.

The sample comprised blood. These receptors were collected from a girl aged 2 to 9 in good health.

This clonotype was observed a handful of times. This chain uses TRBV15 with TRBJ2-7; perhaps D is TRBD1 or TRBD2 (5 bases each). Germline V gives CDR1 LNHNV, CDR2 YYDKDF (reference sequence). V lost 4 bases and J 2 bases, leaving 12 bases between the germline ends. The CDR3 sequence is 14 residues long. CDR3 protein: CATSTRDGPYEQYF. The CDR3 DNA reads TGTGCCACCAGCACCCGGGACGGGCCCTACGAGCAGTACTTC.

The chain carries TRBV5-1 and TRBJ1-1, with TRBD1 as a possible D gene (5 bases). Germline V CDR1 and CDR2: SGHRS, YFSETQ. With 1 base removed from V and 3 bases from J, the gap between germline ends came to 22 bases. The length of the CDR3 is 18 residues. DNA for the CDR3: TGCGCCAGCAGCTTGTTCACGGCCCGGGGCCTAGATTACACTGAAGCTTTCTTT. Translating gives CASSLFTARGLDYTEAFF.

The chain links TRBV20-1 to TRBJ2-5, with 7 bases aligning to TRBD2. CDR3 size: 17 residues. Germline CDR1 DFQATT, CDR2 SNEGSKA (reference sequence). The junction had 12 bases not matched to a gene; V was cut back by 0 bases and J by 2 bases. This chain's CDR3 is CSARDFSPAGAQETQYF. The DNA for the CDR3 is TGCAGTGCTAGAGATTTTAGTCCGGCGGGAGCTCAAGAGACCCAGTACTTC.

This clonotype was recorded at least ten times. The chain employs TRBV3-1 and TRBJ2-5, with D maybe TRBD2 (5 bases). Trimming left V 4 bases short and J 3 bases short, with 12 bases between. The CDR3 consists of 14 residues. Germline values: CDR1 LGHDT, CDR2 YNNKEL (reference sequence). CDR3 loop: CASSLAGVEETQYF. In DNA form, the CDR3 reads TGTGCCAGCAGCCTCGCCGGGGTTGAAGAGACCCAGTACTTC.

This clonotype occurred a few times. The chain employs TRBV4-1 and TRBJ2-7; 9 bases are shared with TRBD1. Germline loops: CDR1 MGHRA, CDR2 YSYEKL. There are 17 residues in the CDR3. V shed 4 bases, J shed 5 bases, and the junction held 15 bases outside the gene matches. The CDR3 loop reads CASSRLETGQGVHEQYF. CDR3 sequence (DNA): TGCGCCAGCAGCCGATTAGAGACGGGACAGGGCGTCCACGAGCAGTACTTC.

The rearrangement links TRBV7-9 to TRBJ1-5, with 7 nucleotides matching TRBD1. Germline V gene sequence: CDR1 SEHNR, CDR2 FQNEAQ (reference sequence). This CDR3 comprises 15 residues. J lost 2 bases, V lost 4 bases, and 5 bases had no gene match. CDR3 region: CASSSGQSGNQPQHF. As DNA, the CDR3 is TGTGCCAGCAGCTCGGGACAGTCAGGCAATCAGCCCCAGCATTTT.

The gene calls are TRBV29-1 and TRBJ2-5; TRBD2 is a possible D gene (5 bases). Germline V gene sequence: CDR1 SQVTM, CDR2 ANQGSEA. The CDR3 sequence is 15 residues long. V was clipped by 7 bases and J by 5 bases, with 23 bases between them. This CDR3 is CSATRGGLSVETQYF. DNA of the CDR3: TGCAGCGCCACCCGAGGAGGCCTAAGTGTTGAGACCCAGTACTTC. Together with reference TRBV29-1 and TRBJ2-5, the CDR3 gives the full variable domain: SAVISQKPSRDICQRGTSLTIQCQVDSQVTMMFWYRQQPGQSLTLIATANQGSEATYESGFVIDKFPISRPNLTFSTLTVSNMSPEDSSIYLCSATRGGLSVETQYFGPGTRLLVL.

This clonotype turned up a few times. The chain has TRBV12-3 or TRBV12-4 and TRBJ2-5; the D is unclear. V lost 3 bases to trimming and J lost 4 bases, with 6 bases between them. CDR3 size: 12 residues. Here the CDR3 reads CASSFVLETQYF. CDR3 in DNA: TGTGCCAGCAGTTTTGTGTTAGAGACCCAGTACTTC.

The rearrangement links TRBV14 to TRBJ2-5, with 8 nucleotides matching TRBD2. The J call may be wrong; the DNA end is better matched by TRBJ2-1. CDR3 length: 19 amino acids. Germline-derived CDR1 and CDR2 are SGHDN and FVKESK. Here the CDR3 reads CASSQVEIAGTLRASEQFF. CDR3 nucleotide sequence: TGTGCCAGCAGCCAAGTGGAAATAGCGGGAACTCTGAGGGCAAGTGAGCAGTTCTTC.

This clonotype came up a few times. The J gene is TRBJ1-5, the V gene TRBV7-2; maybe TRBD1 (6 bases). This CDR3 contains 15 residues. The germline gives CDR1 SGHTA, CDR2 FQGNSA. V lost 3 bases, J lost 2 bases, and 11 bases lay in between. In DNA form, the CDR3 reads TGTGCCAGCAGCTTGGGGGCGGGGGGCAATCAGCCCCAGCATTTT. This codes for CASSLGAGGNQPQHF.

This clonotype has just a few counts. The chain uses TRBV3-1 and TRBJ2-5, with D hard to call. This CDR3 comprises 12 residues. Germline V gene sequence: CDR1 LGHDT, CDR2 YNNKEL (reference sequence). Trimming removed 3 bases at V and 6 bases at J, with 8 bases between. The CDR3 sequence: CASSHPPKTQYF. CDR3 in DNA: TGTGCCAGCAGCCACCCGCCGAAGACCCAGTACTTC.

This clonotype came up a few times. CDR3 DNA sequence: TGTGCCAGCGGCCCCGGTTCTAGCAATGAGCAGTTCTTC. Translating gives CASGPGSSNEQFF. V gene TRBV9 combines with J gene TRBJ2-1; D gene unclear. Trimming removed 7 bases from V and 6 bases from J, with 14 bases in between. The CDR3 contains 13 residues. Per germline, CDR1 SGDLS and CDR2 YYNGEE. Together with reference TRBV9 and TRBJ2-1, the CDR3 gives the full variable domain: DSGVTQTPKHLITATGQRVTLRCSPRSGDLSVYWYQQSLDQGLQFLIQYYNGEERAKGNILERFSAQQFPDLHSELNLSSLELGDSALYFCASGPGSSNEQFFGPGTRLTVL.

This clonotype has a handful of counts. The chain couples TRBV28 to TRBJ2-1; 9 positions agree with TRBD2. V was clipped by 8 bases and J by 3 bases; unmatched bases: 5. Germline V lookup: CDR1 MDHEN, CDR2 SYDVKM. The CDR3 extends over 14 amino acids. The CDR3 coding sequence is TGTGCCAGCCATGGACTAGCGTACTACAATGAGCAGTTCTTC. It yields the protein CASHGLAYYNEQFF.

This chain connects TRBV11-2 to TRBJ1-2; D remains unclear. CDR1 SGHAT and CDR2 FQNNGV come from the germline V gene. V was pared by 1 base and J by 4 bases, with 13 bases between. The CDR3 is made up of 15 amino acids. CDR3 residues: CASSLGRHGLYGYTF. CDR3 DNA sequence: TGTGCCAGCAGCTTAGGCCGGCATGGGCTCTATGGCTACACCTTC.